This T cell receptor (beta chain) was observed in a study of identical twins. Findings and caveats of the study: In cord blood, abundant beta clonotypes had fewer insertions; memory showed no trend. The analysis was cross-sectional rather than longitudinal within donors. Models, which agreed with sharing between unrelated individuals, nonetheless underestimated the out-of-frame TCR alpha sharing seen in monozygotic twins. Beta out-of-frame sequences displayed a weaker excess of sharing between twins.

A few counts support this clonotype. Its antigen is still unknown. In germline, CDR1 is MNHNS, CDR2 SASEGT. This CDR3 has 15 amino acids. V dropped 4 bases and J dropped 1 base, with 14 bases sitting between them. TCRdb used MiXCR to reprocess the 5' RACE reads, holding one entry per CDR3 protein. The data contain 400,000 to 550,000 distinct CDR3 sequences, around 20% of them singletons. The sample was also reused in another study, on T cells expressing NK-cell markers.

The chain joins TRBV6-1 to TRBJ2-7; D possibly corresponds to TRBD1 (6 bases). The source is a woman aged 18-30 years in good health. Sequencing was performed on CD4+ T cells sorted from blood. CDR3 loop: CASSGHRDTSYEQYF. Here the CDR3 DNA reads TGTGCCAGCAGTGGCCATCGGGACACTTCCTACGAGCAGTACTTC.